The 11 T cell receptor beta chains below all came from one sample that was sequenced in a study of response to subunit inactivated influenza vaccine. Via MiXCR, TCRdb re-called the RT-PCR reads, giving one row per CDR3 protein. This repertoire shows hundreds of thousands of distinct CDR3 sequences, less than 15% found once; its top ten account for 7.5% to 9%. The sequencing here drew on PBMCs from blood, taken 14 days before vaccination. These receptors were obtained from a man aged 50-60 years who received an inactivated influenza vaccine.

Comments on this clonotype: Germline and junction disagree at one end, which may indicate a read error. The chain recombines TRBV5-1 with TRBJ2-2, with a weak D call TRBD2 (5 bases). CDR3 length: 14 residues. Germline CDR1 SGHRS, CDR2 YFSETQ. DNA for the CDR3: TGCGCCAGCAGCTTGGAAGGGAGCACCGGGGAGCCGTTTTTT. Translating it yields CASSLEGSTGEPFF.

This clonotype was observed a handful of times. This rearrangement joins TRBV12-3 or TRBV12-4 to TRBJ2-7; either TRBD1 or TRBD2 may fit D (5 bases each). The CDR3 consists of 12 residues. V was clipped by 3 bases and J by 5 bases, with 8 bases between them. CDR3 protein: CASSLGTHEQYF. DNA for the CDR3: TGTGCCAGCAGTTTGGGGACCCACGAGCAGTACTTC.

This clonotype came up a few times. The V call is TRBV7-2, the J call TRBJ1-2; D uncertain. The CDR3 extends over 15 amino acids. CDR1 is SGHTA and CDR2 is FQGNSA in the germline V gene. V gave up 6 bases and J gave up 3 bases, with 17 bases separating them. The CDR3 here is CASSLSRGADYGYTF. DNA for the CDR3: TGTGCCAGCAGTTTGAGCCGGGGAGCCGACTATGGCTACACCTTC.

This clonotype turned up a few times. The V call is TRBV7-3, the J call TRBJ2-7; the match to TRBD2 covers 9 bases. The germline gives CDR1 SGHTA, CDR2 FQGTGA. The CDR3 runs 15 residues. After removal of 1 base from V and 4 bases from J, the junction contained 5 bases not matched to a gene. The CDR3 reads CASSLNGGRVYEQYF. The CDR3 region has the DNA TGTGCCAGCAGCTTAAATGGCGGGAGGGTTTACGAGCAGTACTTC.

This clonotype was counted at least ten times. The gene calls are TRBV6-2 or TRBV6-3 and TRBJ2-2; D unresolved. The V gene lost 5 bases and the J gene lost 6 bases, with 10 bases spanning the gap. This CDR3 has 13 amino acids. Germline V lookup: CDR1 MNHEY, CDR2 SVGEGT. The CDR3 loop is CASSPSKPGELFF. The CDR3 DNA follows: TGTGCCAGCAGTCCATCGAAGCCCGGGGAGCTGTTTTTT.

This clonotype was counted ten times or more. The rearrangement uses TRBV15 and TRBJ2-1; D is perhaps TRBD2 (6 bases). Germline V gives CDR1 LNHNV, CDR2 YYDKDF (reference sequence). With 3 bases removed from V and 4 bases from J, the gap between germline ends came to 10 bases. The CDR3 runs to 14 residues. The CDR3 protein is CATSRSGSYNEQFF. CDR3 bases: TGTGCCACCAGCAGGAGCGGGTCTTACAATGAGCAGTTCTTC.

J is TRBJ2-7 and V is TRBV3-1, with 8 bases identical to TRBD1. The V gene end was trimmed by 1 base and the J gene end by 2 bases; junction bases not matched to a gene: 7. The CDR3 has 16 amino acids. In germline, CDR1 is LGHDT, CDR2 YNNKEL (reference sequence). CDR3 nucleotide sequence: TGTGCCAGCAGCCAAGGAGGGACAGGTTCGACCTACGAGCAGTACTTC. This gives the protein CASSQGGTGSTYEQYF.

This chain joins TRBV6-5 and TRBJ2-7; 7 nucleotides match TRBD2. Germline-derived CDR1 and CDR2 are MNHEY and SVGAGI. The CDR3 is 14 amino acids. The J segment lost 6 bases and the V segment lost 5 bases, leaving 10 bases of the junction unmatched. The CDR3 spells CASSNTGTIGEQYF. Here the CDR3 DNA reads TGTGCCAGCAGTAACACCGGGACTATAGGCGAGCAGTACTTC.

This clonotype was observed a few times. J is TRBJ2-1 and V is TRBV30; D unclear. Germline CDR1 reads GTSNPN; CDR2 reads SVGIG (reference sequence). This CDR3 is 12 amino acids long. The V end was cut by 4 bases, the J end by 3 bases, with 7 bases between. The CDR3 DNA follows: TGTGCCTGGACGGCCAGCTACAATGAGCAGTTCTTC. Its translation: CAWTASYNEQFF. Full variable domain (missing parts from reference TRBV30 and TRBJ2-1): SQTIHQWPATLVQPVGSPLSLECTVEGTSNPNLYWYRQAAGRGLQLLFYSVGIGQISSEVPQNLSASRPQDRQFILSSKKLLLSDSGFYLCAWTASYNEQFFGPGTRLTVL.

In DNA form, the CDR3 reads TGTGCCAGCTCGGCCGGGACAGGGATAAACATTGAGCAGTTCTTC. This encodes CASSAGTGINIEQFF. This chain uses TRBV18 with TRBJ2-1, with 9 positions matching TRBD1. Germline V gene lookup returns CDR1 KGHSH and CDR2 LQKENI. This CDR3 region has 15 residues. V lost 6 bases and J lost 9; bases outside the gene matches: 12.

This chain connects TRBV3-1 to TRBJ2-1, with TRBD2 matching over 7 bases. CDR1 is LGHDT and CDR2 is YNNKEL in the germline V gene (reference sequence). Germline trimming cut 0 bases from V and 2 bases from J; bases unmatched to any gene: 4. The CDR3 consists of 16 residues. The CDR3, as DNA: TGTGCCAGCAGCCAAGATTGGGAGGGAACCTACAATGAGCAGTTCTTC. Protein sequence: CASSQDWEGTYNEQFF.